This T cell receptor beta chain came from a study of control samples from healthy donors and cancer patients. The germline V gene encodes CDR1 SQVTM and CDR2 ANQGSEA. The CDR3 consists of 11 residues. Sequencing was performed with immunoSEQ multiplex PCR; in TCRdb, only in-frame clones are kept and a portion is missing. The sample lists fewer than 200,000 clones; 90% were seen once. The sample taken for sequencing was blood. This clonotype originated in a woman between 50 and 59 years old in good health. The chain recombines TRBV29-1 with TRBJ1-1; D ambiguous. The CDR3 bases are TGCACCGTGGGTATGAACACTGAAGCTTTCTTT. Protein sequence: CTVGMNTEAFF.